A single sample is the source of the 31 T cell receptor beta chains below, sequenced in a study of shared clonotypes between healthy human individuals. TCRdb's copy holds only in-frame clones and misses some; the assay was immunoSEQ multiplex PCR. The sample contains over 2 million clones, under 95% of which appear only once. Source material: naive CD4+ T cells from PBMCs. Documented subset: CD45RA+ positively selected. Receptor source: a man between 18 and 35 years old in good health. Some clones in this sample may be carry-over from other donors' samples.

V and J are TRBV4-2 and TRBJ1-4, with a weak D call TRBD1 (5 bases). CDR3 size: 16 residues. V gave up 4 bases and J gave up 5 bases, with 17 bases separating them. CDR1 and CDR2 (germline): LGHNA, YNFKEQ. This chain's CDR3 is CASSPNRWGDNEKLFF. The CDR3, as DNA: TGTGCCAGCAGCCCCAATCGGTGGGGGGACAATGAAAAACTGTTTTTT.

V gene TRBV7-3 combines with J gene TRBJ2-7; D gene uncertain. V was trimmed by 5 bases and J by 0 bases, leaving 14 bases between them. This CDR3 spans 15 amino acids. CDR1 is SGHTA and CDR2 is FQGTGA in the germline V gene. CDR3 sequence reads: CASSPGLGPSYEQYF. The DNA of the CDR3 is TGTGCCAGCAGCCCGGGTCTAGGGCCCTCCTACGAGCAGTACTTC. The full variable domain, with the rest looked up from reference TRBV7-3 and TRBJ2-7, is GAGVSQTPSNKVTEKGKYVELRCDPISGHTALYWYRQSLGQGPEFLIYFQGTGAADDSGLPNDRFFAVRPEGSVSTLKIQRTERGDSAVYLCASSPGLGPSYEQYFGPGTRLTVT.

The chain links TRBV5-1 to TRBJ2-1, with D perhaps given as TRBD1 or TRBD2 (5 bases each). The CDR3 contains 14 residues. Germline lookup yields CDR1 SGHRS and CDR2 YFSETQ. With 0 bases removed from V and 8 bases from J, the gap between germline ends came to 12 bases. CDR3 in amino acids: CASSLGGTYDEQFF. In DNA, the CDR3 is TGCGCCAGCAGCTTGGGAGGGACGTATGATGAGCAGTTCTTC.

The CDR3 loop reads CASSLAQAFKDEKLFF. In DNA form, the CDR3 reads TGTGCCAGCAGCTTAGCACAAGCTTTTAAGGATGAAAAACTGTTTTTT. This chain uses TRBV7-2 with TRBJ1-4; D is undetermined. CDR1 and CDR2 from the germline V gene are SGHTA and FQGNSA. There are 16 residues in the CDR3. The ends were cut back, 0 bases at V and 6 bases at J, with 14 bases in the middle.

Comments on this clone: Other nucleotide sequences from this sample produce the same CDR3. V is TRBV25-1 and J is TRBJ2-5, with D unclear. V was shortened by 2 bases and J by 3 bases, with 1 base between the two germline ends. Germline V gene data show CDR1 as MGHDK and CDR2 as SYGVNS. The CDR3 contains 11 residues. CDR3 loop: CASSEEETQYF. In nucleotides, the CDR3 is TGTGCCAGCAGTGAAGAAGAGACCCAGTACTTC.

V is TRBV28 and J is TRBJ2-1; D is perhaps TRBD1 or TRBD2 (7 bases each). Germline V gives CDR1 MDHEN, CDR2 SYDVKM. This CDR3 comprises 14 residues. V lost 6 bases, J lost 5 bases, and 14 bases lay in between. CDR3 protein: CASSRGGWNNEQFF. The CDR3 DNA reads TGTGCCAGCAGCAGGGGGGGGTGGAACAATGAGCAGTTCTTC.

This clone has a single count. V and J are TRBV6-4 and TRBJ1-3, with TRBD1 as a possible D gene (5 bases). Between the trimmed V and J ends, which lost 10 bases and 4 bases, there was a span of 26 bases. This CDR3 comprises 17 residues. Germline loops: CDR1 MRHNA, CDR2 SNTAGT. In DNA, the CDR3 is TGTGCCACCCGGACCCCGGGGCCCCATACTGGAGGAAACACCATATATTTT. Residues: CATRTPGPHTGGNTIYF.

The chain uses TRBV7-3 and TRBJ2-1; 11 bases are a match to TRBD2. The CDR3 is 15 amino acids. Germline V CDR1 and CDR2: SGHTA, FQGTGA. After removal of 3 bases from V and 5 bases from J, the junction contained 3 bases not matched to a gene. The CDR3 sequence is CASSLTSGTHNEQFF. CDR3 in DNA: TGTGCCAGCAGCTTGACTAGCGGGACCCACAATGAGCAGTTCTTC.

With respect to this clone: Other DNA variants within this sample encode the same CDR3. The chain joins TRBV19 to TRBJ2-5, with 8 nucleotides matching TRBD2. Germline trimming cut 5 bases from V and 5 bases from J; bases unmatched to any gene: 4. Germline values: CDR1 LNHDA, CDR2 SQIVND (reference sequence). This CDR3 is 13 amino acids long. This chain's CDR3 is CASSPRGGETQYF. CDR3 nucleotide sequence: TGTGCCAGTAGTCCCCGGGGGGGGGAGACCCAGTACTTC.

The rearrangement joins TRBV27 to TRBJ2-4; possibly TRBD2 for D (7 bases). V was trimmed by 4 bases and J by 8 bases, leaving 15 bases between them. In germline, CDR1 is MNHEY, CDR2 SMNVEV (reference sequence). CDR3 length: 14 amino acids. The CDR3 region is CASSSHREGDIQYF. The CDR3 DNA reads TGTGCCAGCAGTTCACACAGGGAGGGGGACATTCAGTACTTC.

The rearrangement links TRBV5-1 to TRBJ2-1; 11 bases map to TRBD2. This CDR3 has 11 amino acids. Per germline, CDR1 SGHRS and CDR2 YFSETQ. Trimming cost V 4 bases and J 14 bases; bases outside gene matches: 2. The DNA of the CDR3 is TGCGCCAGCAGCGGGACTAGCGGAGAGTTCTTC. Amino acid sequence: CASSGTSGEFF.

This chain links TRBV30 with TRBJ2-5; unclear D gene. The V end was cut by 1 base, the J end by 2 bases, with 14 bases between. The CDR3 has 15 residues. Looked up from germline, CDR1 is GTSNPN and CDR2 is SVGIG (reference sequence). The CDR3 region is CAWSAPQWGQETQYF. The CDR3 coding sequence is TGTGCCTGGAGTGCCCCCCAATGGGGTCAAGAGACCCAGTACTTC.

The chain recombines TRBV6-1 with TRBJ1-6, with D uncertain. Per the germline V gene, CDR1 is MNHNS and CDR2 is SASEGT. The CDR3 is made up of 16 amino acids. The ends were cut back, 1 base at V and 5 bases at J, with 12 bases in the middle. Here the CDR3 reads CASSEGTGNDNSPLHF. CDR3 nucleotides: TGTGCCAGCAGTGAAGGGACCGGGAATGATAATTCACCCCTCCACTTT.

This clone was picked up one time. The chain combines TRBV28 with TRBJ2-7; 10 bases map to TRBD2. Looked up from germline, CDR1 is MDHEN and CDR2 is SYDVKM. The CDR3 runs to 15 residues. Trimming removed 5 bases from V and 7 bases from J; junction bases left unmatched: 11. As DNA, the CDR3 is TGTGCCAGCAGTGCCTTAGCGGGAGGCTCGGAAGAGCAGTACTTC. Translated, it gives CASSALAGGSEEQYF.

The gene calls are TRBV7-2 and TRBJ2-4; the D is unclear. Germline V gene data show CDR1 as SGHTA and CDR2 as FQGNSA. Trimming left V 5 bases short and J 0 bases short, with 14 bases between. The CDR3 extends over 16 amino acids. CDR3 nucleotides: TGTGCCAGCAGCCCCGGTGAAGTCCTAGCCAAAAACATTCAGTACTTC. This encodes CASSPGEVLAKNIQYF. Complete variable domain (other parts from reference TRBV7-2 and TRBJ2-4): GAGVSQSPSNKVTEKGKDVELRCDPISGHTALYWYRQSLGQGLEFLIYFQGNSAPDKSGLPSDRFSAERTGGSVSTLTIQRTQQEDSAVYLCASSPGEVLAKNIQYFGAGTRLSVL.

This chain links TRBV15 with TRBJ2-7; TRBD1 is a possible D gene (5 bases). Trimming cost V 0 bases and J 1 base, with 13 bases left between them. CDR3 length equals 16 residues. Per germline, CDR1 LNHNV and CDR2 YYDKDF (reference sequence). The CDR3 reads CATSRDRVMGSYEQYF. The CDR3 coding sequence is TGTGCCACCAGCAGAGACAGGGTAATGGGGTCCTACGAGCAGTACTTC.

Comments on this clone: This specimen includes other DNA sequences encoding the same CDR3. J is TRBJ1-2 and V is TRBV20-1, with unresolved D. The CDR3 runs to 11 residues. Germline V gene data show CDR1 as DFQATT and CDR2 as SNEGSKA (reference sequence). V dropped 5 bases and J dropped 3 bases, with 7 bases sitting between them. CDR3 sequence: CSAPRDYGYTF. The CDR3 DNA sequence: TGCAGTGCTCCACGGGACTATGGCTACACCTTC.

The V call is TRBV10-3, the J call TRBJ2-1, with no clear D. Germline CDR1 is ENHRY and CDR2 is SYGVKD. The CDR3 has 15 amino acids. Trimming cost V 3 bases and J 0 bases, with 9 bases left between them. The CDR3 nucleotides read TGTGCCATCAGTGACCGGGCCACCTCCTACAATGAGCAGTTCTTC. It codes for CAISDRATSYNEQFF.

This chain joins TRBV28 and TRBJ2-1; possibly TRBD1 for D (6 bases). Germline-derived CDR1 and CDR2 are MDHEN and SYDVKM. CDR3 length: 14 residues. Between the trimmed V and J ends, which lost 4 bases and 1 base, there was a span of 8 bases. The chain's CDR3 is CASSYRESYNEQFF. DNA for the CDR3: TGTGCCAGCAGTTACAGGGAATCCTACAATGAGCAGTTCTTC. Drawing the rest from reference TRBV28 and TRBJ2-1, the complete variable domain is DVKVTQSSRYLVKRTGEKVFLECVQDMDHENMFWYRQDPGLGLRLIYFSYDVKMKEKGDIPEGYSVSREKKERFSLILESASTNQTSMYLCASSYRESYNEQFFGPGTRLTVL.

CDR3 nucleotide sequence: TGTGCCACCGAGATGTTAGAGCGGTACAATGAGCAGTTCTTC. Its translation is CATEMLERYNEQFF. The chain combines TRBV28 with TRBJ2-1, with D perhaps TRBD2 (5 bases). V lost 10 bases and J 4 bases, leaving 17 bases between the germline ends. Germline CDR1 MDHEN, CDR2 SYDVKM. The CDR3 totals 14 residues.

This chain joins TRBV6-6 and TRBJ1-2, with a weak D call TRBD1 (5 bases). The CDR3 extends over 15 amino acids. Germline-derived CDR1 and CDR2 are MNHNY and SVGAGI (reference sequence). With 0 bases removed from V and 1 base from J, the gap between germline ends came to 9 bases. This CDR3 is CASSYSMGLNYGYTF. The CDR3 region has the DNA TGTGCCAGCAGTTACTCGATGGGGCTTAACTATGGCTACACCTTC.

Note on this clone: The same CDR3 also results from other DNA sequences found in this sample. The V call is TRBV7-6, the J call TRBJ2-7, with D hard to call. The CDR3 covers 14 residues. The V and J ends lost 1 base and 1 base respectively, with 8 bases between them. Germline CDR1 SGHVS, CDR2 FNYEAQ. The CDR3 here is CASSLVGGSYEQYF. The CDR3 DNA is TGTGCCAGCAGCTTAGTCGGCGGATCCTACGAGCAGTACTTC.

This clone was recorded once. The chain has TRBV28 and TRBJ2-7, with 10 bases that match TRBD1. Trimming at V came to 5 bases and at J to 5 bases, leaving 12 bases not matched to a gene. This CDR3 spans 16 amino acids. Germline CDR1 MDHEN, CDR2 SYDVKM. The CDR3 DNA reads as TGTGCCAGCAGTGGACAGGGGGGCCTGCCGCGCGACGAGCAGTACTTC. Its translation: CASSGQGGLPRDEQYF. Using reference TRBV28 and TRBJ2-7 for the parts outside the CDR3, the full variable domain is DVKVTQSSRYLVKRTGEKVFLECVQDMDHENMFWYRQDPGLGLRLIYFSYDVKMKEKGDIPEGYSVSREKKERFSLILESASTNQTSMYLCASSGQGGLPRDEQYFGPGTRLTVT.

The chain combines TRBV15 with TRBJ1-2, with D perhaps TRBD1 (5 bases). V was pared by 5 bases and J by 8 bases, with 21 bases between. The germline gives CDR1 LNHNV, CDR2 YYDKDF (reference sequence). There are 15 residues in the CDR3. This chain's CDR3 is CATSDYLGGMWGYTF. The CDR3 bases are TGTGCCACCAGCGATTATCTGGGGGGGATGTGGGGCTACACCTTC. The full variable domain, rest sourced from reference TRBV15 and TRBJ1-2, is DAMVIQNPRYQVTQFGKPVTLSCSQTLNHNVMYWYQQKSSQAPKLLFHYYDKDFNNEADTPDNFQSRRPNTSFCFLDIRSPGLGDTAMYLCATSDYLGGMWGYTFGSGTRLTVV.

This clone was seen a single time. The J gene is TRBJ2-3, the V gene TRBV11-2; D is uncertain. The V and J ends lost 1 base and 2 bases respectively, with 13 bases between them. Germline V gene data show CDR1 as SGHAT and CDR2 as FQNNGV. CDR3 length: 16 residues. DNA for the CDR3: TGTGCCAGCAGCTTAGTGTACCGGCGAGACACAGATACGCAGTATTTT. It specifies CASSLVYRRDTDTQYF.

The CDR3 DNA reads as TGTGCCAGCAGCCAATCTTGGTTAGGGACTGGCACAGATACGCAGTATTTT. Translating gives CASSQSWLGTGTDTQYF. V gene TRBV7-6 combines with J gene TRBJ2-3; D might be TRBD2 (6 bases). The CDR3 sequence is 17 residues long. Germline CDR1 and CDR2: SGHVS and FNYEAQ. V lost 5 bases, J lost 1 base, and 19 bases lay in between.

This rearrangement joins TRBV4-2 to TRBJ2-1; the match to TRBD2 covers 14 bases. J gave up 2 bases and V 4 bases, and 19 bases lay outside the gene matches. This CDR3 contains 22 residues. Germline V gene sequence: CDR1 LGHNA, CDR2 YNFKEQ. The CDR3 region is CASSPTPGLAGERAIAYNEQFF. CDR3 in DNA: TGTGCCAGCAGCCCGACTCCGGGACTAGCGGGAGAAAGGGCAATCGCCTACAATGAGCAGTTCTTC.

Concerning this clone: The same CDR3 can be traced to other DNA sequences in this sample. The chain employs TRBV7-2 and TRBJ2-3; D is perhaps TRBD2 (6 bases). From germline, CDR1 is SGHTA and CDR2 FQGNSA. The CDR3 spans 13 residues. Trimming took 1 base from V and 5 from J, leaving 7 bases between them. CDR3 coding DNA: TGTGCCAGCAGCTTAGGGCGGGGAGATACGCAGTATTTT. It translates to CASSLGRGDTQYF.

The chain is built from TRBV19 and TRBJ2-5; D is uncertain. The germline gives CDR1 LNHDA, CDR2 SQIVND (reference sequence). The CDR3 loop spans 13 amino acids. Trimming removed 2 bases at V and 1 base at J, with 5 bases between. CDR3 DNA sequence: TGTGCCAGTAGTATACAGCCCCAAGAGACCCAGTACTTC. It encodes CASSIQPQETQYF.

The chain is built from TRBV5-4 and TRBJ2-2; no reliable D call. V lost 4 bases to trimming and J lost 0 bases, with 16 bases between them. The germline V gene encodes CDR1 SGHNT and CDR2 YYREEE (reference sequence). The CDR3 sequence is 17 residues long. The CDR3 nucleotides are TGTGCCAGCAGCCCCCGCCCGACAAACGCGAACACCGGGGAGCTGTTTTTT. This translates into CASSPRPTNANTGELFF.

CDR3 nucleotides: TGTGCCAGCAGGGGACTAGCGGGAAACCAAGAGACCCAGTACTTC. Translating it yields CASRGLAGNQETQYF. This chain links TRBV6-5 with TRBJ2-5; 13 positions agree with TRBD2. V shed 6 bases, J shed 0 bases, and the junction held 1 base outside the gene matches. CDR3 size: 15 residues. Germline V gene lookup returns CDR1 MNHEY and CDR2 SVGAGI.